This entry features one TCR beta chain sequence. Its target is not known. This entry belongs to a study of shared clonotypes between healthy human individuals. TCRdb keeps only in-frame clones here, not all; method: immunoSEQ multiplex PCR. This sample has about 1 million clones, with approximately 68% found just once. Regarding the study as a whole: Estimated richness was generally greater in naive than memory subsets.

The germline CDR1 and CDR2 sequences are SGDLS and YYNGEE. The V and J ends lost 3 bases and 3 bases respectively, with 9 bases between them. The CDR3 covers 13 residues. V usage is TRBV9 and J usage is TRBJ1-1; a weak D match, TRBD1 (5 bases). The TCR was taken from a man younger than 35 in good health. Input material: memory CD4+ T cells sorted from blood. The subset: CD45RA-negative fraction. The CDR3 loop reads CASSADTDTEAFF. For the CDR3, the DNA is TGTGCCAGCAGCGCGGACACGGACACTGAAGCTTTCTTT.